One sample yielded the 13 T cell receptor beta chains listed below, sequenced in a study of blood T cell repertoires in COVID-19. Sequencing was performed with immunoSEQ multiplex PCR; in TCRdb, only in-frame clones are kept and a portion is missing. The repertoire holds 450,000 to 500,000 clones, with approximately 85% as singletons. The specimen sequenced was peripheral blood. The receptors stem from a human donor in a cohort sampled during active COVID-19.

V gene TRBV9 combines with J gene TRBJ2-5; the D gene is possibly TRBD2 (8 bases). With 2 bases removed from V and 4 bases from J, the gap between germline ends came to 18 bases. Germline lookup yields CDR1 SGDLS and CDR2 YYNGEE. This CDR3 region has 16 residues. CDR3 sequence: CASSVRQGRGGETQYF. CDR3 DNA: TGTGCCAGCAGCGTCCGACAGGGCCGGGGGGGAGAGACCCAGTACTTC.

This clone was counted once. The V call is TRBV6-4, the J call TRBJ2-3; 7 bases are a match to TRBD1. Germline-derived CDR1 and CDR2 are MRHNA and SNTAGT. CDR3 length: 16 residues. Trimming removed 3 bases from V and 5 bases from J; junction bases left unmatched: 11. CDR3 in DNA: TGTGCCAGCAGTGATCTACCGGGACAGTTATTAGATACGCAGTATTTT. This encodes CASSDLPGQLLDTQYF.

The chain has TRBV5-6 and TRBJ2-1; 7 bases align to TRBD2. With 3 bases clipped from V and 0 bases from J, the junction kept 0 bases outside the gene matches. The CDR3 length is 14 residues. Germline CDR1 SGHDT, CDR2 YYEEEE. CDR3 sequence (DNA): TGTGCCAGCAGCTGGGGGGGCTCCTACAATGAGCAGTTCTTC. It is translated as CASSWGGSYNEQFF.

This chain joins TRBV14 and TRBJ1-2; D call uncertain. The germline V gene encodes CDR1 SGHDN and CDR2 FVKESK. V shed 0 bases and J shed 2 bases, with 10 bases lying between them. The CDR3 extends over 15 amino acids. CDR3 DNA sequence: TGTGCCAGCAGCCAAGATCTGGGCGTAAACTATGGCTACACCTTC. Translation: CASSQDLGVNYGYTF.

The CDR3 spells CASSPDRISYNEQFF. The CDR3 DNA reads TGTGCCAGCAGTCCGGACAGAATCTCCTACAATGAGCAGTTCTTC. J is TRBJ2-1 and V is TRBV7-3; D perhaps matches TRBD1 (6 bases). The CDR3 is 15 amino acids. Per germline, CDR1 SGHTA and CDR2 FQGTGA. The V end was cut by 6 bases, the J end by 0 bases, with 12 bases between. Drawing the rest from reference TRBV7-3 and TRBJ2-1, the complete variable domain is GAGVSQTPSNKVTEKGKYVELRCDPISGHTALYWYRQSLGQGPEFLIYFQGTGAADDSGLPNDRFFAVRPEGSVSTLKIQRTERGDSAVYLCASSPDRISYNEQFFGPGTRLTVL.

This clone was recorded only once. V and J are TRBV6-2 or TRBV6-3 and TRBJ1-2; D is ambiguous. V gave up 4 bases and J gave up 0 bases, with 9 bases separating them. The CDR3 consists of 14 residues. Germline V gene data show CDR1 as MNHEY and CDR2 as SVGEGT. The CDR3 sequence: CASSSSQTNYGYTF. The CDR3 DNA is TGTGCCAGCAGTTCATCACAGACTAACTATGGCTACACCTTC.

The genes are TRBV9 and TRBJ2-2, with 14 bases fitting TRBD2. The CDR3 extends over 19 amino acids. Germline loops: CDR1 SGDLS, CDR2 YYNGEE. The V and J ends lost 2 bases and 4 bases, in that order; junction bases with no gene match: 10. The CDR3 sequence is CASSVPGLAGVGGTGELFF. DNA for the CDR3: TGTGCCAGCAGCGTGCCGGGACTAGCGGGAGTTGGGGGCACCGGGGAGCTGTTTTTT.

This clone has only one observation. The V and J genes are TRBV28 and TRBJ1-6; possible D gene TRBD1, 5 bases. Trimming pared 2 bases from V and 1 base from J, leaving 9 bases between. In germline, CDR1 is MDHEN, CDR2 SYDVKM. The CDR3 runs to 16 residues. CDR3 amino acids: CASSLPQGSYNSPLHF. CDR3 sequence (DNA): TGTGCCAGCAGTTTACCTCAGGGATCCTATAATTCACCCCTCCACTTT.

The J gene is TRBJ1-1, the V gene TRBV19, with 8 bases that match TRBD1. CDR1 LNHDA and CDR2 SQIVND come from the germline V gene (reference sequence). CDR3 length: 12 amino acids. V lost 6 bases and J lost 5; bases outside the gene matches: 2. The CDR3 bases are TGTGCCAGTAGGGACAGGGAAACTGAAGCTTTCTTT. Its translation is CASRDRETEAFF. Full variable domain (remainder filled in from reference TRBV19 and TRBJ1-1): DGGITQSPKYLFRKEGQNVTLSCEQNLNHDAMYWYRQDPGQGLRLIYYSQIVNDFQKGDIAEGYSVSREKKESFPLTVTSAQKNPTAFYLCASRDRETEAFFGQGTRLTVV.

DNA of the CDR3: TGTGCCTGGATTCTGGACAGGGACGCTGAAGCTTTCTTT. Its protein is CAWILDRDAEAFF. The gene calls are TRBV30 and TRBJ1-1; 8 bases align to TRBD1. CDR1 GTSNPN and CDR2 SVGIG come from the germline V gene (reference sequence). Losses at the gene ends were 4 bases for V and 6 bases for J; bases not matched to a gene: 7. The CDR3 is 13 residues long.

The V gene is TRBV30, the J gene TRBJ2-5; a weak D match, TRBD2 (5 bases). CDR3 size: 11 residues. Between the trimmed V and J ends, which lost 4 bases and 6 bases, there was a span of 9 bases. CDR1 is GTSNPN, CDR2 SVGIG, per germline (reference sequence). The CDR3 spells CAWTAGKTQYF. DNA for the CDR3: TGTGCCTGGACGGCCGGGAAGACCCAGTACTTC.

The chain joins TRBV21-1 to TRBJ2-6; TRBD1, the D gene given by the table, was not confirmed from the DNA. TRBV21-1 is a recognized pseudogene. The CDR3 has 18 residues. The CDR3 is CASSADRDINSGANVLTF. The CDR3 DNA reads TGTGCCAGCAGCGCCGACCGGGACATAAACTCTGGGGCCAACGTCCTGACTTTC.

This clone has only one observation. The CDR3 region has the DNA TGTGCCAGTAGGGGACAGGACCTTACAGTTCCCCTCCACTTT. The encoded protein is CASRGQDLTVPLHF. The chain is built from TRBV19 and TRBJ1-6, with TRBD1 matching 8 bases. This CDR3 spans 14 amino acids. Trimming at V came to 6 bases and at J to 13 bases, leaving 11 bases not matched to a gene. CDR1 and CDR2 from the germline V gene are LNHDA and SQIVND (reference sequence).